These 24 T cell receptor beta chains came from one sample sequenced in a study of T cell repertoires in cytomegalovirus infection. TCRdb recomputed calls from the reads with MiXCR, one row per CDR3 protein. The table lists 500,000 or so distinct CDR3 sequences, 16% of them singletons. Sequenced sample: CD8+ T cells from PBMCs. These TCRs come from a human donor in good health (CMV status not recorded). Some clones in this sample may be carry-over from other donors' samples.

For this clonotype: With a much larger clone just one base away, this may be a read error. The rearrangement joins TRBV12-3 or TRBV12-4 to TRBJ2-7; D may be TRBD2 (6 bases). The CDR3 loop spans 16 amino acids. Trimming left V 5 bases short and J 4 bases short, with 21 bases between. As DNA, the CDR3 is TGTGCCAGCAGTCTCCGGCAGGCGGGCGCGGGGTACGAGCAGTACTTC. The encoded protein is CASSLRQAGAGYEQYF.

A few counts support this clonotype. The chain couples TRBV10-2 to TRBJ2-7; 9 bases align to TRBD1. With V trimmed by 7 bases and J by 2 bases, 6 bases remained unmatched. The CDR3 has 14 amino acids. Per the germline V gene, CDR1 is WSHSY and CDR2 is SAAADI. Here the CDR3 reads CASKEGTGTYEQYF. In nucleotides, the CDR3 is TGCGCCAGCAAGGAAGGGACAGGGACCTACGAGCAGTACTTC.

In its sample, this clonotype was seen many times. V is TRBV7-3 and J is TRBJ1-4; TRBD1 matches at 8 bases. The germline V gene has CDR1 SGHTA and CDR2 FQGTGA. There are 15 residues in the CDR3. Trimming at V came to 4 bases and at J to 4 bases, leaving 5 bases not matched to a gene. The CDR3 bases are TGTGCCAGCAGCTCGACAGGGGCCTATAATGAAAAACTGTTTTTT. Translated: CASSSTGAYNEKLFF.

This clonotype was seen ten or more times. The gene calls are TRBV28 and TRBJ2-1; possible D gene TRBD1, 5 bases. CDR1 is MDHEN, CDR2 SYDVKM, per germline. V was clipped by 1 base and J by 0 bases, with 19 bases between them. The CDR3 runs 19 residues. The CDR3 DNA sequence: TGTGCCAGCAGTTTATCGGGCAGGGTGAGAACCAGCTCCTACAATGAGCAGTTCTTC. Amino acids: CASSLSGRVRTSSYNEQFF.

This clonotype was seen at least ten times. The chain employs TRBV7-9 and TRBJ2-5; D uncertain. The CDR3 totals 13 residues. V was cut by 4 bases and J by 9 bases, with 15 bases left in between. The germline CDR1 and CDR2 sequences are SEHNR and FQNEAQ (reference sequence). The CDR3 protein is CASSSLSRGAQYF. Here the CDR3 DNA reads TGTGCCAGCAGCTCGCTCTCGCGTGGGGCCCAGTACTTC.

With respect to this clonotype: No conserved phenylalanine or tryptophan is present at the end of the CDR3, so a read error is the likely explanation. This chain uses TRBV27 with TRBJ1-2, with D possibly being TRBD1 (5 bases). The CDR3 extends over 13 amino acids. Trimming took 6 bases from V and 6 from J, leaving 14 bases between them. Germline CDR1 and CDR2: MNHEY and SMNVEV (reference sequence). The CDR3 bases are TGTGCCAGCAGCCTCGGGGGGGGGGATGGCTACACCTTA. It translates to CASSLGGGDGYTL.

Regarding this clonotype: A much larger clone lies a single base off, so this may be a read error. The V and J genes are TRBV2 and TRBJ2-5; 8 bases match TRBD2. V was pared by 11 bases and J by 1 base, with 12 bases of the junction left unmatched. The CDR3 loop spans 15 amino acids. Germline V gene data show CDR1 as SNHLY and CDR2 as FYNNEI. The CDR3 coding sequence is TGTGCCGGAGGAAAAAGGGCGGGGGGCCAAGAGACCCAGTACTTC. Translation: CAGGKRAGGQETQYF.

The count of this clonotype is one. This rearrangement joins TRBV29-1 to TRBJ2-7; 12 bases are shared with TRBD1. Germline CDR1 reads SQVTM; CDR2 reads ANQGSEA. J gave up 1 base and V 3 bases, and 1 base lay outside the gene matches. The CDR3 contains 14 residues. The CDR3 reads CSVEGQGASYEQYF. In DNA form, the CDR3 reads TGCAGCGTTGAGGGACAGGGGGCATCCTACGAGCAGTACTTC.

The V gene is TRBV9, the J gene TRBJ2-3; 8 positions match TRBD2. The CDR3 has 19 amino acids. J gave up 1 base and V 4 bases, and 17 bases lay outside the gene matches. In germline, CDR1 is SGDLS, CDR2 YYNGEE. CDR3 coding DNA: TGTGCCAGCAGCCCCACCTTGCGGGAGGCCTTACAGCGCACAGATACGCAGTATTTT. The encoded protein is CASSPTLREALQRTDTQYF.

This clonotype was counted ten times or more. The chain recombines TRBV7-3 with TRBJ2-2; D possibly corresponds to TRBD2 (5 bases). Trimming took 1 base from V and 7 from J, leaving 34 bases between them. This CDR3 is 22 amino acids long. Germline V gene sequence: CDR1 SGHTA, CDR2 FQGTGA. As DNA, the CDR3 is TGTGCCAGCAGCTTAAGTTACCTGGCTAGGGAGTATGGGCATTGGAATGGCGGGGAGCTGTTTTTT. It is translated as CASSLSYLAREYGHWNGGELFF.

CDR3: CASSPAGGGQREQYF. CDR3 in DNA: TGTGCCAGCAGCCCTGCCGGCGGAGGACAAAGGGAGCAGTACTTC. This chain joins TRBV7-3 and TRBJ2-7; D is perhaps TRBD1 or TRBD2 (5 bases each). This CDR3 has 15 amino acids. Trimming took 5 bases from V and 7 from J, leaving 21 bases between them. Germline V gene lookup returns CDR1 SGHTA and CDR2 FQGTGA. Full variable domain (missing parts from reference TRBV7-3 and TRBJ2-7): GAGVSQTPSNKVTEKGKYVELRCDPISGHTALYWYRQSLGQGPEFLIYFQGTGAADDSGLPNDRFFAVRPEGSVSTLKIQRTERGDSAVYLCASSPAGGGQREQYFGPGTRLTVT.

The CDR3 DNA reads as TGTGCCAGCTTGTCGCGCCTTTTTAGCAATCAGCCCCAGCATTTT. It translates to CASLSRLFSNQPQHF. This chain joins TRBV11-2 and TRBJ1-5; no firm D call. The CDR3 is 15 amino acids. Germline values: CDR1 SGHAT, CDR2 FQNNGV. Trimming cost V 8 bases and J 0 bases, with 14 bases left between them.

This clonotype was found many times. CDR3 sequence reads: CASYSSLGVNYGYTF. Written as DNA, the CDR3 is TGTGCCAGCTACTCCTCTCTAGGGGTTAACTATGGCTACACCTTC. The chain has TRBV5-4 and TRBJ1-2; D may be TRBD1 (5 bases). Germline V gene data show CDR1 as SGHNT and CDR2 as YYREEE (reference sequence). V was cut by 7 bases and J by 1 base, with 17 bases left in between. The CDR3 runs to 15 residues. The full variable domain, rest sourced from reference TRBV5-4 and TRBJ1-2, is ETGVTQSPTHLIKTRGQQVTLRCSSQSGHNTVSWYQQALGQGPQFIFQYYREEENGRGNFPPRFSGLQFPNYSSELNVNALELDDSALYLCASYSSLGVNYGYTFGSGTRLTVV.

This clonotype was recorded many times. The CDR3 spells CASSYSGTGYTGELFF. In DNA form, the CDR3 reads TGTGCCAGCAGTTACTCCGGGACAGGTTACACCGGGGAGCTGTTTTTT. The V and J genes are TRBV6-2 or TRBV6-3 and TRBJ2-2; 8 bases map to TRBD1. This CDR3 has 16 amino acids. Unmatched junction bases numbered 3, after V lost 0 bases and J lost 3 bases. Germline V CDR1 and CDR2: MNHEY, SVGEGT.

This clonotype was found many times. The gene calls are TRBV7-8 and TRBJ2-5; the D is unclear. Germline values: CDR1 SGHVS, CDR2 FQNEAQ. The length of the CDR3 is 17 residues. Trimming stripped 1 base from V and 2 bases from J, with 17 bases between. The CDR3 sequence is CASSLEATDAGQETQYF. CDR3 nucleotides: TGTGCCAGCAGCTTAGAAGCGACGGACGCCGGACAAGAGACCCAGTACTTC.

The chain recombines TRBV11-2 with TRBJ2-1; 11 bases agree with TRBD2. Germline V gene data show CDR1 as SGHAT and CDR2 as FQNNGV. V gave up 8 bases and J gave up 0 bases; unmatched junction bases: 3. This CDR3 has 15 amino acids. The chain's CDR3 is CASVAGGSSYNEQFF. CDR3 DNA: TGTGCCAGCGTAGCGGGAGGGAGCTCCTACAATGAGCAGTTCTTC.

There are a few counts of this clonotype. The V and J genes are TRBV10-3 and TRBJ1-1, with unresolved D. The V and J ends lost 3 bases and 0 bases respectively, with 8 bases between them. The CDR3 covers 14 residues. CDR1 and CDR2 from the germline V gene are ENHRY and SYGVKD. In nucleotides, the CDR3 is TGTGCCATCAGTGATCAGGCTTTGAACACTGAAGCTTTCTTT. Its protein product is CAISDQALNTEAFF.

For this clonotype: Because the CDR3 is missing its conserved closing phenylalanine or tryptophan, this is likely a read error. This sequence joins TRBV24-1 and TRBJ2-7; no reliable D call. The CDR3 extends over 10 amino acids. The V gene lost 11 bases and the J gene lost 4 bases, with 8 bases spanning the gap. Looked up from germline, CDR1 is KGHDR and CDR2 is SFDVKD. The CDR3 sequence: CASSLYEQYL. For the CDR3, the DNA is TGTGCCAGCAGCCTTTACGAGCAGTACTTA.

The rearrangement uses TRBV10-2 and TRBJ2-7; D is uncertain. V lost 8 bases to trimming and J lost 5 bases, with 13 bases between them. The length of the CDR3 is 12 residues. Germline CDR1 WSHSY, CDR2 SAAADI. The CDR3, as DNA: TGCGCCAGCGCGGTTGGGGTGAACGAGCAGTACTTC. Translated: CASAVGVNEQYF.

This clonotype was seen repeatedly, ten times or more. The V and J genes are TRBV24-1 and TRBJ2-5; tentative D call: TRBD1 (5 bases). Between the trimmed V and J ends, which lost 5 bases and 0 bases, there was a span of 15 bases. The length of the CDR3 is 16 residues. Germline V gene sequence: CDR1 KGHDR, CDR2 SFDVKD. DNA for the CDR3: TGTGCCACCAGTGGGAACAGGTATTTGGACCAAGAGACCCAGTACTTC. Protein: CATSGNRYLDQETQYF.

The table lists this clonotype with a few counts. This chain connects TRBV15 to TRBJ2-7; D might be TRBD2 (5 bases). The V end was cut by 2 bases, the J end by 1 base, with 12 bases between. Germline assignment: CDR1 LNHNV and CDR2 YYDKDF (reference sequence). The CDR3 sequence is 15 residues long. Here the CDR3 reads CATSRPRSGSYEQYF. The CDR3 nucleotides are TGTGCCACCAGCAGACCCCGGTCGGGGTCCTACGAGCAGTACTTC.

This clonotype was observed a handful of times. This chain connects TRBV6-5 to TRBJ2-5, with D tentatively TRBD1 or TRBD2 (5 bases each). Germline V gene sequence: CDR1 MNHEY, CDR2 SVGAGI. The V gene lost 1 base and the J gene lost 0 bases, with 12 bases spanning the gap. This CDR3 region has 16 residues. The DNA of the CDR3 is TGTGCCAGCAGTTACTTCTCTGGGGGATACCAAGAGACCCAGTACTTC. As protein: CASSYFSGGYQETQYF.

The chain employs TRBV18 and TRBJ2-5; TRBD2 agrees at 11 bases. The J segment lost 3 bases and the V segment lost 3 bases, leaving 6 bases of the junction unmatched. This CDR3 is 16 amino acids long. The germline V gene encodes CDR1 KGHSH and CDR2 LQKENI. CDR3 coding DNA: TGTGCCAGCTCACCTACACCGGGACTAGCGGAAGAGACCCAGTACTTC. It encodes CASSPTPGLAEETQYF.

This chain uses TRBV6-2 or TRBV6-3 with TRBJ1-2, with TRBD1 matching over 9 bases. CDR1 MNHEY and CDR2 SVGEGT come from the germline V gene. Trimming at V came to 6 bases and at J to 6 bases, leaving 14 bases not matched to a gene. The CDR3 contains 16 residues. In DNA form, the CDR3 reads TGTGCCAGCAGCCAACACGGGACAGGGAATTTCGATGGCTACACCTTC. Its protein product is CASSQHGTGNFDGYTF.